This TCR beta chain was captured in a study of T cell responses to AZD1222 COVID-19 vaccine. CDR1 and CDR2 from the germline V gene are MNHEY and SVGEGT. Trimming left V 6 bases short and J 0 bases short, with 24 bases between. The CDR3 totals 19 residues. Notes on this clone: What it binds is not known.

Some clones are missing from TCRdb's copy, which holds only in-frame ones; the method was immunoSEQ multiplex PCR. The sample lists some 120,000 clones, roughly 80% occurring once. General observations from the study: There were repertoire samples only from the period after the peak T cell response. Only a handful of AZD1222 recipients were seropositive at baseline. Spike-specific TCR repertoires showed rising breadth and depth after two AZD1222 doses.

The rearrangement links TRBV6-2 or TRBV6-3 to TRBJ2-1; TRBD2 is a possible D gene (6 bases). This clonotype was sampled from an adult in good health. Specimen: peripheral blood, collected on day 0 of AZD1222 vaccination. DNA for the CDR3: TGTGCCAGCAGCTCCATGGAGGGGCTGCAACAGAGCTCCTACAATGAGCAGTTCTTC. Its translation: CASSSMEGLQQSSYNEQFF.